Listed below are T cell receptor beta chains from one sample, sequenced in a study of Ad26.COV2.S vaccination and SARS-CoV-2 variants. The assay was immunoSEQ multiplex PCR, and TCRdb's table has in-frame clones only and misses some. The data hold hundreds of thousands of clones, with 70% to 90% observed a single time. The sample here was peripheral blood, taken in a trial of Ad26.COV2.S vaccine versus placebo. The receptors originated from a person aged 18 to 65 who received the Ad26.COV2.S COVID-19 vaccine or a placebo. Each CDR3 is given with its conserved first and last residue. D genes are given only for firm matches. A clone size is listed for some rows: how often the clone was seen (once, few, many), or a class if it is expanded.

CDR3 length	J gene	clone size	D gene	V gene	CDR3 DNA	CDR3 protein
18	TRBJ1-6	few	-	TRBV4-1	TGCGCCAGCAGCCAAGAAGTTGGAGCGGCCAGCTATAATTCACCCCTCCACTTT	CASSQEVGAASYNSPLHF
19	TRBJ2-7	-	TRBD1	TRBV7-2	TGTGCCAGCAGCTTACCCGCGGGACAGGGGTTTTTTCTAGCCTACGAGCAGTACTTC	CASSLPAGQGFFLAYEQYF
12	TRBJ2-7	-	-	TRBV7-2	TGTGCCAGCAGCTTAAAACGGAACGAGCAGTACTTC	CASSLKRNEQYF
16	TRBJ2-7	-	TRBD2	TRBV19	TGTGCCAGTAGTATGCCCACTAGCGGGCGGTCCTACGAGCAGTACTTC	CASSMPTSGRSYEQYF
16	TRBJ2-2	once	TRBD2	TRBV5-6	TGTGCCAGCAGCAGCGGACTAGCGGGAGGGACCGGGGAGCTGTTTTTT	CASSSGLAGGTGELFF
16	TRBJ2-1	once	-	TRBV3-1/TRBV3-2	TGTGCCAGCAGCCTGCTATATGGGTGGGACTACAATGAGCAGTTCTTC	CASSLLYGWDYNEQFF
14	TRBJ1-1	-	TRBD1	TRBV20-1	TGCAGTGCTAGTAAGACAGGGGGCGGCACTGAAGCTTTCTTT	CSASKTGGGTEAFF
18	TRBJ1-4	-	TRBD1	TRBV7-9	TGTGCCAGCACCGATAGGACAGGGGGCCCCCAAACTAATGAAAAACTGTTTTTT	CASTDRTGGPQTNEKLFF
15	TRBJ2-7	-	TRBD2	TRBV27	TGTGCCAGCAGTGGACTAGCGCTAAGCTCCTACGAGCAGTACTTC	CASSGLALSSYEQYF
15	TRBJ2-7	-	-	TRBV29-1	TGCAGCGTTTTGGGGGGGACAGGCGATCCATACGAGCAGTACTTC	CSVLGGTGDPYEQYF
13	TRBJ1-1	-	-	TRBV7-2	TGTGCCAGCAGCTTAGTTAGGGGTACTGAAGCTTTCTTT	CASSLVRGTEAFF
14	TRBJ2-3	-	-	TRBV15	TGTGCCACCAGTCACGGGGTTAGCACAGATACGCAGTATTTT	CATSHGVSTDTQYF
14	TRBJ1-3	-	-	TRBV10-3	TGTGCCATCAGTGTTTCGATCTCTGGAAACACCATATATTTT	CAISVSISGNTIYF
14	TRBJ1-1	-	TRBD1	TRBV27	TGTGCCAGCAGTGGTTCGCAGGGGGTCACTGAAGCTTTCTTT	CASSGSQGVTEAFF
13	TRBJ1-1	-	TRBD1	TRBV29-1	TGCAGCGCTAACAGGGGACAATGGACTGAAGCTTTCTTT	CSANRGQWTEAFF
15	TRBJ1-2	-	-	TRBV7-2	TGTGCCAGCAGCCCATTCGGGGCGATGGACTATGGCTACACCTTC	CASSPFGAMDYGYTF
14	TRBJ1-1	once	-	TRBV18	TGTGCCAGCTCAGGGAGGGGGTCGAACACTGAAGCTTTCTTT	CASSGRGSNTEAFF
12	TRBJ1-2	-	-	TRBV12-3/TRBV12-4	TGTGCCAGCAGTTGGGCAGGCTATGGCTACACCTTC	CASSWAGYGYTF
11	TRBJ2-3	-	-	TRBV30	TGTGCCTGGAGTGTTACGGTTACGCAGTATTTT	CAWSVTVTQYF
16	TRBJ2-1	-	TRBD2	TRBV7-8	TGTGCCAGCAGCCACAGTAGCGGGAGCTCCTACAATGAGCAGTTCTTC	CASSHSSGSSYNEQFF
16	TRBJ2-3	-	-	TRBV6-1	TGTGCCAGCAGTGAAGCGCCGTTGACAGGGAGGGATACGCAGTATTTT	CASSEAPLTGRDTQYF
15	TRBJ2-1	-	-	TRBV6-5	TGTGCCAGCAGTAAAAACAGGGAGGTCTACAATGAGCAGTTCTTC	CASSKNREVYNEQFF
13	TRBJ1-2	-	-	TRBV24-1	TGTGCCACCAGTGATCCTAGGACAGATGGCTACACCTTC	CATSDPRTDGYTF
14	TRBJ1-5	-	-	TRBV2	TGTGCCAGCAGTGTCGAGGCAGGCAATCAGCCCCAGCATTTT	CASSVEAGNQPQHF
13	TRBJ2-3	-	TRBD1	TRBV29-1	TGCAGCGTTGATGGGACAGGCACAGATACGCAGTATTTT	CSVDGTGTDTQYF
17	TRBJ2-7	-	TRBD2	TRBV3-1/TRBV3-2	TGTGCCAGCAGCCAGCTTACCGGGACTAGCGGGGCCTACGAGCAGTACTTC	CASSQLTGTSGAYEQYF
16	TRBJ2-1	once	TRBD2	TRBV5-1	TGCGCCAGCAGCTTATGGGCTAGCGGGGGAGACAATGAGCAGTTCTTC	CASSLWASGGDNEQFF